Included here is one T cell receptor beta chain sequence, with context. Total RNA amounting to 450 to 550 ng was the source from which TCR beta cDNA was made with a constant-region primer. For TCR beta, libraries were produced by three nested multiplex PCR rounds using slightly modified ARM-PCR. Running 9 to 11 cycles apiece, the first two PCR rounds relied on TRBV1-TRBV30 forward primers together with a C-beta reverse primer. Each CDR3 protein is one row after TCRdb ran MiXCR on the multiplex PCR reads. The sample includes approximately 190,000 distinct CDR3 sequences, around four fifths of them seen just once. These data belong to a study of tumor-infiltrating lymphocytes in primary liver carcinoma. Germline V gene sequence: CDR1 SGHKS, CDR2 YYEKEE (reference sequence). CDR3 length equals 14 residues. The V and J ends lost 10 bases and 6 bases respectively, with 20 bases between them. Taking about 20-31 mg of unsorted bulk tissue, the authors co-extracted RNA and DNA. Infection with HBV was chronic in patients; they were treatment-naive.

Source material: tumor tissue from primary liver carcinoma. V usage is TRBV5-5 and J usage is TRBJ1-5; possible D gene TRBD1, 6 bases. This TCR derives from a man aged 40-55 years with primary liver carcinoma and hepatitis B virus infection. The chain's CDR3 is CAGRSGGAGQPQHF. DNA for the CDR3: TGTGCCGGCCGCAGCGGGGGGGCAGGTCAGCCCCAGCATTTT.